This T cell receptor (beta chain) was identified during a study of T cell repertoires in cytomegalovirus infection. From the reads, TCRdb called clonotypes with MiXCR, one entry per CDR3 protein. The sample lists 290,000 or so distinct CDR3 sequences, roughly 24% occurring once. Per germline, CDR1 MDHEN and CDR2 SYDVKM. This CDR3 has 19 residues. Trimming at V came to 6 bases and at J to 4 bases, leaving 18 bases not matched to a gene. The sample taken for sequencing was PBMCs. V is TRBV28 and J is TRBJ2-7; TRBD2 matches at 13 bases. The sequence was collected from a human donor in good health (CMV status not recorded). Some clones in this sample may be carry-over from other donors' samples. The CDR3 loop is CASSQDWTSGSLIRYEQYF. DNA for the CDR3: TGTGCCAGCAGCCAAGACTGGACTAGCGGGAGTCTTATCCGGTACGAGCAGTACTTC.